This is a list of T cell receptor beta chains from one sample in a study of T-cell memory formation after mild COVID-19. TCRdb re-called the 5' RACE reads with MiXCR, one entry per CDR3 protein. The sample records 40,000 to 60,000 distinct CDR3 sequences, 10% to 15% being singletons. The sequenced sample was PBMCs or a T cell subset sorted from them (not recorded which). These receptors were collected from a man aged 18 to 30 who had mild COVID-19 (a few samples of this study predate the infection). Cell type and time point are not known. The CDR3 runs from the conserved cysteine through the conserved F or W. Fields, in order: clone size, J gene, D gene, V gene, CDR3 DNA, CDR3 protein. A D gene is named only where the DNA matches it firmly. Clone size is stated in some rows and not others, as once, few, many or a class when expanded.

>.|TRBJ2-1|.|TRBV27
TGTGCCAGCAGTTTATCGCGGGGCGTGGAGTTCTTC
CASSLSRGVEFF
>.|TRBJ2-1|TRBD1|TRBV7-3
TGTGCCAGCAGCTTAAGGGCCACAGGGGGGAATGAGCAGTTCTTC
CASSLRATGGNEQFF
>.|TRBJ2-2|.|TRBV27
TGTGCCAGCCGGAGCCGACGCGGGGAAGGCACCGGGGAGCTGTTTTTT
CASRSRRGEGTGELFF
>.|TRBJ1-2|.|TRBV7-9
TGTGCCAGCGGACAAGGACTTGGCTATGGCTACACCTTC
CASGQGLGYGYTF
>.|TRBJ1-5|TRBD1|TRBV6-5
TGTGCCAGCAGTTTCACCCCTCCCGGGACAGGCAATCAGCCCCAGCATTTT
CASSFTPPGTGNQPQHF
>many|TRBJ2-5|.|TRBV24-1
TGTGCCACCAGTGTCGGCAGCCAAGAGACCCAGTACTTC
CATSVGSQETQYF
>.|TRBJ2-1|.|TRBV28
TGTGCCAGCAGTTTCCCAGAGCGCAACAATGAGCAGTTCTTC
CASSFPERNNEQFF
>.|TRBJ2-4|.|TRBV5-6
TGTGCCAGCAGCCCATGGGGGGTTACAAACATTCAGTACTTC
CASSPWGVTNIQYF
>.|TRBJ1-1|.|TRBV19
TGTGCCAGTAGTACCCGACAGGAGAACACTGAAGCTTTCTTT
CASSTRQENTEAFF
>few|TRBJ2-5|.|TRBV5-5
TGTGCCAGCAGCTTTCTCAGCGGCCAAGAGACCCAGTACTTC
CASSFLSGQETQYF
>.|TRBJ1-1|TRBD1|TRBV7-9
TGTGCCAGCAGCTTACTTGCTCCCCGGGACAGGGGGCTGAACACTGAAGCTTTCTTT
CASSLLAPRDRGLNTEAFF
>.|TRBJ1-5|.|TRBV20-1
TGCAGTGTCCAGGGAAGGGTGAGCAATCAGCCCCAGCATTTT
CSVQGRVSNQPQHF
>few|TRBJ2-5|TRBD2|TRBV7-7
TGTGCCAGCAGCCCGGGGAGCGGGGGCCAAGAGACCCAGTACTTC
CASSPGSGGQETQYF
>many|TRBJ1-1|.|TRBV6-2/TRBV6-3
TGTGCCAGCGTTGAGCAGAGCTCATGGAACACTGAAGCTTTCTTT
CASVEQSSWNTEAFF
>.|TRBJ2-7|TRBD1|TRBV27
TGTGCCAGCGGGGGACAGGGAATTGGAGAGCAGTACTTC
CASGGQGIGEQYF
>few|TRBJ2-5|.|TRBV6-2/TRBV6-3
TGTGCCAGCCACGATTGGGAGACCCAGTACTTC
CASHDWETQYF
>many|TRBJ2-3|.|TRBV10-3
TGTGCCATCAGTGACAGTACGCAGTATTTT
CAISDSTQYF
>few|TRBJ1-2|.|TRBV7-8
TGTGCCAGCAGCTTAGATCGCACGACTTATGGCTACACCTTC
CASSLDRTTYGYTF
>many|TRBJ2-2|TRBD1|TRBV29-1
TGCAGCGTTGAAGATAAGGCAGGGGGCCACACCGGGGAGCTGTTTTTT
CSVEDKAGGHTGELFF
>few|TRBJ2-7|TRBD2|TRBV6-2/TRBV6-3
TGTGCCAGCAGTTCCCACAGCGGGGGAACGTCCTACGAGCAGTACTTC
CASSSHSGGTSYEQYF
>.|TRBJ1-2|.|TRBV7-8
TGTGCCAGCAGCTATGGGAACTCCGGCTACACCTTC
CASSYGNSGYTF
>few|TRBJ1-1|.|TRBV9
TGTGCCAGCAGCCTAACCCCTGTGACGGGCGAAACTGAAGCTTTCTTT
CASSLTPVTGETEAFF
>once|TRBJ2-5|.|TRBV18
TGTGCCAGCTCGGTCCTAAGTTTCCAAGAGACCCAGTACTTC
CASSVLSFQETQYF
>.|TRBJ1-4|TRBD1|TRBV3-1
TGTGCCAGCAGCCCCGGGACAGGAAGACTGTTTTTT
CASSPGTGRLFF
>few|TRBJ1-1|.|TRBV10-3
TGTGCCATCAGTGAGAGGGCGCGTGGGCCTTTTGAAGCTTTCTTT
CAISERARGPFEAFF
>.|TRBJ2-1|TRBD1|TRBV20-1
TGCAGTGCTCTGACAGGGCTCACGGATGAGCAGTTCTTC
CSALTGLTDEQFF
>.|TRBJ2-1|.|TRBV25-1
TGTGCCAGCAGTGACGGCTATGAGCAGTTCTTC
CASSDGYEQFF
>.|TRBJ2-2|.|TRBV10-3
TGTGCCATCCTCTCCTCCCCCGGGACCGGGGGTAGTGGGGAGCTGTTTTTT
CAILSSPGTGGSGELFF
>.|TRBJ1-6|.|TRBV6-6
TGTGCCAGCAGTTACAGGGATGGGGGCGCGTTTAACTCACCCCTCCACTTT
CASSYRDGGAFNSPLHF
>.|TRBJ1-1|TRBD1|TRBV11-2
TGTGCCAGCAGCTTAGTAATGGGACAGCCGAACACTGAAGCTTTCTTT
CASSLVMGQPNTEAFF
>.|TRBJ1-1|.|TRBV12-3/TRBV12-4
TGTGCCAGCAGAAGACAGGTTCTCGACACTGAAGCTTTCTTT
CASRRQVLDTEAFF
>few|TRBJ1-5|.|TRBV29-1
TGCAGCGTTGGTGGGATTGGGGGTCAGCCCCAGCATTTT
CSVGGIGGQPQHF
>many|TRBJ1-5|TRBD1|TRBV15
TGTGCCACCAGCGCCAGAAGGGACAGCAACAATCAGCCCCAGCATTTT
CATSARRDSNNQPQHF
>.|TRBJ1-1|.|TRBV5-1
TGCGCCAGCAGCTCCCGACAGGACCGGAACACTGAAGCTTTCTTT
CASSSRQDRNTEAFF
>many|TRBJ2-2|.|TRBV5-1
TGCGCCAGCAGCTTGGAGGACGGGGAGCTGTTTTTT
CASSLEDGELFF
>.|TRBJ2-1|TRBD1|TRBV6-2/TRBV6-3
TGTGCCAGCAGTTTTCCTAGGGGACAGCTTTCCTGCAATGAGCAGTTCTTC
CASSFPRGQLSCNEQFF
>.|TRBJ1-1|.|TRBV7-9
TGTGCCAGCAGACTTCCAGGCACTGAAGCTTTCTTT
CASRLPGTEAFF
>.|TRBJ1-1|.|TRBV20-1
TGCAGGCCCTGGGGGGCGGTAGGCACTGAAGCTTTCTTT
CRPWGAVGTEAFF
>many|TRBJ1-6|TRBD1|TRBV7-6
TGTGCCAGCAGCTCGGGACAGGGGAAAATCTCACCCCTCCACTTT
CASSSGQGKISPLHF
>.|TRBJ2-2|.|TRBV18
TGTGCCAGCTCACCATCAGGGACCGGGGAGCTGTTTTTT
CASSPSGTGELFF
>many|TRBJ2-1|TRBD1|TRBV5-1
TGCGCCAGCAGCTTGGATTTACCGGGACAGGGAAATGAGCAGTTCTTC
CASSLDLPGQGNEQFF
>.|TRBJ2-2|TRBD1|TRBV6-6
TGTGCCAGCAGCCCCGACAGGGCCACCGGGGAGCTGTTTTTT
CASSPDRATGELFF
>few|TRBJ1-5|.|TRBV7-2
TGTGCCAGCTCGTCAGGGATAGAGCAGCCCCAGCATTTT
CASSSGIEQPQHF
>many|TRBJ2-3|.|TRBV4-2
TGTGCCAGCAGCCGGTCGCCGGGTCAAGTAGATACGCAGTATTTT
CASSRSPGQVDTQYF